Each of the 6 T cell receptor beta chains below was sequenced from the same sample in a study of a mutant IDH1 vaccine in newly diagnosed glioma. Time point specified: week 11, during vaccination. The study gave 300 ug of mutant IDH1 20-mer peptide per vaccine dose, with topical imiquimod. Their specific antigens are unknown. Clones were sequenced by immunoSEQ multiplex PCR, and TCRdb holds only the in-frame ones, with some missing. This table has roughly 120,000 clones, roughly 78% appearing once. This specimen was PBMCs, taken from a glioma patient whose treatment included an IDH1 peptide vaccine. The receptors shown here come from a man aged 40-49 years with glioma.

The chain employs TRBV6-6 and TRBJ1-3; 9 nucleotides line up with TRBD1. Looked up from germline, CDR1 is MNHNY and CDR2 is SVGAGI (reference sequence). The CDR3 consists of 16 residues. V was clipped by 3 bases and J by 2 bases; unmatched bases: 5. CDR3 coding DNA: TGTGCCAGCAGTTATGACAGGGGGTACCCTGGAAACACCATATATTTT. Its translation: CASSYDRGYPGNTIYF.

The rearrangement links TRBV4-2 to TRBJ2-1; D is uncertain. V dropped 3 bases and J dropped 4 bases, with 4 bases sitting between them. The CDR3 runs to 12 residues. Germline CDR1 is LGHNA and CDR2 is YNFKEQ. This CDR3 reads CASSHVYNEQFF. The CDR3 DNA is TGTGCCAGCAGCCACGTATACAATGAGCAGTTCTTC.

V usage is TRBV9 and J usage is TRBJ2-1; TRBD2 agrees at 14 bases. Per the germline V gene, CDR1 is SGDLS and CDR2 is YYNGEE. The CDR3 runs to 18 residues. V lost 3 bases to trimming and J lost 5 bases; unmatched junction nucleotides: 10. CDR3 loop: CASSDGLAGGRSNNEQFF. In DNA, the CDR3 is TGTGCCAGCAGCGACGGACTAGCGGGGGGTAGATCAAACAATGAGCAGTTCTTC.

This clone was seen once. The chain carries TRBV7-3 and TRBJ2-7, with D unclear. Germline lookup yields CDR1 SGHTA and CDR2 FQGTGA. V gave up 3 bases and J gave up 6 bases, with 12 bases separating them. The CDR3 length is 13 residues. CDR3 residues: CASSFGPTAEQYF. The DNA for the CDR3 is TGTGCCAGCAGCTTCGGTCCTACCGCCGAGCAGTACTTC. Using reference TRBV7-3 and TRBJ2-7 for the parts outside the CDR3, the full variable domain is GAGVSQTPSNKVTEKGKYVELRCDPISGHTALYWYRQSLGQGPEFLIYFQGTGAADDSGLPNDRFFAVRPEGSVSTLKIQRTERGDSAVYLCASSFGPTAEQYFGPGTRLTVT.

The rearrangement joins TRBV28 to TRBJ2-7, with TRBD1 identical over 7 bases. V was clipped by 1 base and J by 6 bases; unmatched bases: 3. CDR1 is MDHEN and CDR2 is SYDVKM in the germline V gene. This CDR3 is 13 amino acids long. The CDR3 here is CASSLSGGGEQYF. CDR3 sequence (DNA): TGTGCCAGCAGTTTATCAGGGGGTGGCGAGCAGTACTTC.

CDR3 loop: CASSLEQGAPNSPLHF. DNA for the CDR3: TGCGCCAGCAGCTTGGAACAGGGGGCTCCGAATTCACCCCTCCACTTT. The rearrangement joins TRBV5-1 to TRBJ1-6; 9 bases are a match to TRBD1. V shed 0 bases, J shed 7 bases, and the junction held 5 bases outside the gene matches. The CDR3 loop spans 16 amino acids. Per the germline V gene, CDR1 is SGHRS and CDR2 is YFSETQ. Based on the CDR3 plus reference TRBV5-1 and TRBJ1-6, the full variable domain is KAGVTQTPRYLIKTRGQQVTLSCSPISGHRSVSWYQQTPGQGLQFLFEYFSETQRNKGNFPGRFSGRQFSNSRSEMNVSTLELGDSALYLCASSLEQGAPNSPLHFGNGTRLTVT.